The clone carrying this TCR beta chain was recorded only once. Antigen specificity is unknown. In the PCR, 60 Vbeta and 13 Jbeta primers were used. This table comes from immunoSEQ multiplex PCR, and its TCRdb copy is limited to in-frame clones, with some not included. The sample lists some 170,000 clones, around three quarters occurring once. The germline V gene encodes CDR1 SGHRS and CDR2 YFSETQ. Deletions cut 1 base from V and 8 bases from J, with 21 bases between. This CDR3 is 17 amino acids long. The data are from a study of cytomegalovirus exposure and HLA in healthy donors. Study as a whole: Most genotyped donors, approximately 77% of 350 to 500, had Caucasian-associated genetic ancestry.

Unrecorded immune exposures were likely, despite nominal health at sampling. Study-wide results and caveats: Evidence from a later analysis indicated that most CMV-associated TCR beta chains looked HLA-restricted.

This chain joins TRBV5-1 and TRBJ1-4; TRBD1 might be the D (5 bases). Sequenced: PBMCs. The receptor's source is a woman aged 25-40 years in good health and CMV-seronegative. In nucleotides, the CDR3 is TGCGCCAGCAGCTTGCGTGGTTCTGGGGGGGATAGAGAAAAACTGTTTTTT. It encodes CASSLRGSGGDREKLFF.